A selection of T cell receptor beta chains follows, all from one sample in a study of OX40 agonist ivuxolimab in advanced cancers. Some clones are missing from TCRdb's copy, which holds only in-frame ones; the method was immunoSEQ multiplex PCR. The profile shows 7,900 or so clones, roughly 84% of them singletons. The material sequenced was CD4+ or CD8+ T cells sorted from blood, taken in a trial of the OX40 agonist ivuxolimab. Receptors originate from an adult with an advanced solid tumor such as melanoma, head and neck, liver or kidney cancer. Each CDR3 is given with its conserved first and last residue. D genes are given only for firm matches. The size entry is marked missing in some rows and otherwise reads once, few, many or a size class.

D: NA
size: NA
J: TRBJ2-7
V: TRBV19
CDR3: CASSMQDRGYGEQYF
DNA: TGTGCCAGTAGTATGCAGGACCGGGGATATGGGGAGCAGTACTTC

D: TRBD1
size: NA
J: TRBJ2-4
V: TRBV30
CDR3: CAWSITGGLDIQYF
DNA: TGTGCCTGGAGTATCACAGGGGGTTTGGACATTCAGTACTTC

D: TRBD2
size: once
J: TRBJ2-7
V: TRBV5-6
CDR3: CASSSSWSSGPLYEQYF
DNA: TGTGCCAGCAGCTCTTCCTGGTCTAGCGGGCCCTTATACGAGCAGTACTTC

D: NA
size: NA
J: TRBJ2-3
V: TRBV13
CDR3: CASSPAAASTDTQYF
DNA: TGTGCCAGCAGCCCCGCGGCGGCATCCACAGATACGCAGTATTTT

D: TRBD2
size: NA
J: TRBJ2-3
V: TRBV10-1
CDR3: CASSESGLAGLPPTDTQYF
DNA: TGCGCCAGCAGTGAGTCTGGTCTAGCGGGACTACCGCCCACAGATACGCAGTATTTT

D: NA
size: NA
J: TRBJ2-3
V: TRBV10-2
CDR3: CASGSPGTDTQYF
DNA: TGCGCCAGCGGGAGCCCCGGCACAGATACGCAGTATTTT

D: NA
size: NA
J: TRBJ2-7
V: TRBV29-1
CDR3: CSVEGDSYEQYF
DNA: TGCAGCGTCGAGGGGGACTCCTACGAGCAGTACTTC

D: NA
size: once
J: TRBJ1-1
V: TRBV7-6
CDR3: CASSQTDSMNTEAFF
DNA: TGTGCCAGCAGCCAAACAGACAGTATGAACACTGAAGCTTTCTTT

D: NA
size: NA
J: TRBJ2-7
V: TRBV7-9
CDR3: CASKGTDSYEQYF
DNA: TGTGCCAGCAAAGGGACGGATTCCTACGAGCAGTACTTC

D: TRBD2
size: few
J: TRBJ2-5
V: TRBV25-1
CDR3: CASSEWGGETQYF
DNA: TGTGCCAGCAGTGAATGGGGGGGGGAGACCCAGTACTTC

D: NA
size: NA
J: TRBJ1-2
V: TRBV6-1
CDR3: CASSSDTGGYGYTF
DNA: TGTGCCAGCAGTTCCGACACCGGTGGCTATGGCTACACCTTC

D: NA
size: NA
J: TRBJ1-1
V: TRBV7-8
CDR3: CASSTGIWDTEAFF
DNA: TGTGCCAGCAGCACTGGTATATGGGACACTGAAGCTTTCTTT

D: NA
size: NA
J: TRBJ2-1
V: TRBV30
CDR3: CAWKGGQSRYNEQFF
DNA: TGTGCCTGGAAAGGTGGACAGTCCCGCTACAATGAGCAGTTCTTC

D: NA
size: few
J: TRBJ2-7
V: TRBV28
CDR3: CASSLARGAEQYF
DNA: TGTGCCAGCAGTTTAGCCAGGGGGGCCGAGCAGTACTTC

D: NA
size: once
J: TRBJ2-2
V: TRBV9
CDR3: CASSVDTGELFF
DNA: TGTGCCAGCAGCGTGGACACCGGGGAGCTGTTTTTT

D: TRBD2
size: NA
J: TRBJ2-5
V: TRBV28
CDR3: CASSLYRSAGTSGKGGTQYF
DNA: TGTGCCAGCAGTTTGTATCGATCCGCGGGGACTAGCGGGAAAGGGGGGACCCAGTACTTC

D: TRBD2
size: NA
J: TRBJ2-1
V: TRBV9
CDR3: CASSQGLAGINEQFF
DNA: TGTGCCAGCAGCCAGGGACTAGCGGGAATCAATGAGCAGTTCTTC

D: NA
size: NA
J: TRBJ2-1
V: TRBV28
CDR3: CASSFPRTGTSSYNEQFF
DNA: TGTGCCAGCAGTTTCCCAAGGACAGGGACTAGCTCCTACAATGAGCAGTTCTTC

D: NA
size: NA
J: TRBJ2-7
V: TRBV27
CDR3: CASSPRGTDEQYF
DNA: TGTGCCAGCAGTCCGCGAGGGACGGACGAGCAGTACTTC

D: TRBD2
size: NA
J: TRBJ2-7
V: TRBV10-1
CDR3: CASSDITSGLAYEQYF
DNA: TGCGCCAGCAGTGACATTACTAGCGGCCTCGCCTACGAGCAGTACTTC

D: NA
size: NA
J: TRBJ2-5
V: TRBV7-6
CDR3: CASSLVGLAEETQYF
DNA: TGTGCCAGCAGCTTAGTCGGGCTAGCAGAAGAGACCCAGTACTTC

D: TRBD1
size: NA
J: TRBJ1-1
V: TRBV15
CDR3: CASGQGLGGTEAFF
DNA: TGTGCCTCGGGACAGGGTCTTGGGGGCACTGAAGCTTTCTTT

D: NA
size: NA
J: TRBJ1-1
V: TRBV21-1
CDR3: CASSTGQGDTEAFF
DNA: TGTGCCAGCAGCACGGGACAGGGGGACACTGAAGCTTTCTTT

D: NA
size: NA
J: TRBJ2-1
V: TRBV12-5
CDR3: CASGPPLSDLQFF
DNA: TGTGCTAGTGGTCCCCCTCTATCGGATCTGCAGTTCTTC

D: NA
size: NA
J: TRBJ2-2
V: TRBV28
CDR3: CASSLPPGGRWDLGTGELFF
DNA: TGTGCCAGCAGTTTACCCCCCGGCGGTCGGTGGGATCTGGGCACCGGGGAGCTGTTTTTT

D: NA
size: NA
J: TRBJ2-2
V: TRBV25-1
CDR3: CASLRGATGELFF
DNA: TGTGCCAGCCTCAGGGGGGCCACCGGGGAGCTGTTTTTT

D: NA
size: NA
J: TRBJ1-2
V: TRBV28
CDR3: CASSLNGVRYTF
DNA: TGTGCCAGCAGTTTGAATGGGGTGCGCTACACCTTC

D: NA
size: NA
J: TRBJ1-5
V: TRBV21-1
CDR3: CASSKAGLGQGACQPQHF
DNA: TGTGCCAGCAGCAAAGCGGGATTGGGGCAGGGGGCGTGTCAGCCCCAGCATTTT

D: TRBD2
size: NA
J: TRBJ2-7
V: TRBV4-2
CDR3: CASSRAGEGEQYF
DNA: TGTGCCAGCAGCCGAGCGGGAGAGGGCGAGCAGTACTTC

D: NA
size: NA
J: TRBJ2-7
V: TRBV18
CDR3: CASSTEGPWAEQYF
DNA: TGTGCCAGCTCCACTGAGGGACCCTGGGCGGAGCAGTACTTC

D: NA
size: NA
J: TRBJ1-5
V: TRBV6-1
CDR3: CASSEPPVIWHF
DNA: TGTGCCAGCAGTGAACCCCCGGTCATATGGCATTTT

D: NA
size: medium-sized
J: TRBJ2-1
V: TRBV30
CDR3: CAWSVLGMNEQFF
DNA: TGTGCCTGGAGTGTGTTGGGAATGAATGAGCAGTTCTTC

D: NA
size: NA
J: TRBJ2-7
V: TRBV7-8
CDR3: CASSLSGLRYSGSYEQYF
DNA: TGTGCCAGCAGCTTAAGCGGTTTGAGGTACAGCGGGTCCTACGAGCAGTACTTC